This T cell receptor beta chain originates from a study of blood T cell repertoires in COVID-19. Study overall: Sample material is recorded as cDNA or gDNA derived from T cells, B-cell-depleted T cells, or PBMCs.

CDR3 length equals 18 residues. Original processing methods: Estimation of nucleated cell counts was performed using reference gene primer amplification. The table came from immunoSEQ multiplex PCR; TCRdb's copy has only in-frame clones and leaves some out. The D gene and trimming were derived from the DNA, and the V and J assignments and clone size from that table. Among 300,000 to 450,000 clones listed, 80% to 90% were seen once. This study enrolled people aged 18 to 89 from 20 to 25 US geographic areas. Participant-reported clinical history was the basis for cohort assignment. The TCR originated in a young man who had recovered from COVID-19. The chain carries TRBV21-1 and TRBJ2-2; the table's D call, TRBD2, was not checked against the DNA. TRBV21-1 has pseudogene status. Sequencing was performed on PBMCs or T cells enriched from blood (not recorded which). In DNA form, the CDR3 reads TGTGCCAGTTACTACGGGACTAGCGGGATTTCGAACACCGGGGAGCTGTTTTTT. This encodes CASYYGTSGISNTGELFF.